Each of the 27 T cell receptor beta chains below was sequenced from the same sample in a study of technical replicates of blood from a few donors. Generated by immunoSEQ multiplex PCR, the TCRdb table keeps only in-frame clones and is missing some. This sample yields more than 65,000 clones, of which more than 90% are seen a single time; roughly 0.4% belongs to the top ten. Sequencing was carried out using T cells isolated from PBMCs. Every receptor here comes from a human donor in good health.

The genes are TRBV18 and TRBJ1-2, with D perhaps matching TRBD1 (5 bases). The V and J ends lost 3 bases and 11 bases respectively, with 16 bases between them. The germline V gene encodes CDR1 KGHSH and CDR2 LQKENI. The CDR3 is 13 residues long. The CDR3 DNA follows: TGTGCCAGCTCACCCCCGACAGTCGGCCGGTACACCTTC. Protein: CASSPPTVGRYTF.

J is TRBJ2-3 and V is TRBV11-3; 14 positions agree with TRBD2. Germline CDR1 reads SGHNT; CDR2 reads YENEEA. After removal of 5 bases from V and 6 bases from J, the junction contained 7 bases not matched to a gene. CDR3 length: 16 residues. For the CDR3, the DNA is TGTGCCAGCAGCGATGGACTAGCGGGAGGAATGGATACGCAGTATTTT. This codes for CASSDGLAGGMDTQYF.

The CDR3 bases are TGTGCCTGGAGTGCCGGGGTAGGGGAAAAACTGTTTTTT. Translated: CAWSAGVGEKLFF. This rearrangement joins TRBV30 to TRBJ1-4; the D is unclear. Trimming removed 1 base from V and 8 bases from J, with 11 bases in between. CDR3 size: 13 residues. CDR1 and CDR2 (germline): GTSNPN, SVGIG (reference sequence).

The V call is TRBV30, the J call TRBJ2-7, with TRBD1 as a possible D gene (6 bases). This CDR3 spans 13 amino acids. V was cut by 0 bases and J by 3 bases, with 9 bases left in between. Germline CDR1 GTSNPN, CDR2 SVGIG (reference sequence). CDR3 sequence reads: CAWSVGRGYEQYF. The DNA of the CDR3 is TGTGCCTGGAGTGTCGGCAGGGGCTACGAGCAGTACTTC.

The chain combines TRBV6-5 with TRBJ2-3, with TRBD2 matching over 8 bases. V lost 6 bases and J lost 4; bases outside the gene matches: 0. The CDR3 loop spans 12 amino acids. CDR1 and CDR2 from the germline V gene are MNHEY and SVGAGI. In nucleotides, the CDR3 is TGTGCCAGCAGGCGGGGGGCAGATACGCAGTATTTT. Its protein is CASRRGADTQYF.

The CDR3 here is CASSFNYNEQFF. CDR3 DNA sequence: TGCGCCAGCAGCTTCAATTACAATGAGCAGTTCTTC. This chain joins TRBV5-1 and TRBJ2-1; no clear D. V lost 2 bases and J lost 4, with 4 bases in between. The CDR3 is 12 residues long. Germline lookup yields CDR1 SGHRS and CDR2 YFSETQ. The variable domain in full, with the rest retrieved from reference TRBV5-1 and TRBJ2-1, is KAGVTQTPRYLIKTRGQQVTLSCSPISGHRSVSWYQQTPGQGLQFLFEYFSETQRNKGNFPGRFSGRQFSNSRSEMNVSTLELGDSALYLCASSFNYNEQFFGPGTRLTVL.

This chain links TRBV5-1 with TRBJ1-1, with D maybe TRBD1 (6 bases). V lost 4 bases, J lost 1 base, and 11 bases lay in between. Germline V CDR1 and CDR2: SGHRS, YFSETQ. There are 14 residues in the CDR3. CDR3 nucleotide sequence: TGCGCCAGCAGCCAACAGGGTACGAACACTGAAGCTTTCTTT. Its translation: CASSQQGTNTEAFF.

The chain links TRBV19 to TRBJ1-1, with 7 bases lining up with TRBD1. This CDR3 is built from 15 residues. With V trimmed by 1 base and J by 0 bases, 2 bases remained unmatched. Germline lookup yields CDR1 LNHDA and CDR2 SQIVND (reference sequence). In DNA, the CDR3 is TGTGCCAGTAGTATAGGGACAGGTATGAACACTGAAGCTTTCTTT. This translates into CASSIGTGMNTEAFF.

The chain joins TRBV9 to TRBJ1-1; D unresolved. V gave up 1 base and J gave up 10 bases, with 11 bases separating them. The germline V gene has CDR1 SGDLS and CDR2 YYNGEE. The CDR3 consists of 12 residues. As DNA, the CDR3 is TGTGCCAGCAGCGTATCGGGTTCCCGAGCTTTCTTT. It encodes CASSVSGSRAFF.

The gene calls are TRBV27 and TRBJ2-4; D unclear. Germline V lookup: CDR1 MNHEY, CDR2 SMNVEV (reference sequence). CDR3 length equals 15 residues. The V end lost 5 bases, the J end lost 1 base, and 12 bases lay between the germline ends. The CDR3 DNA is TGTGCCAGCAGTCTGCTCCGGAGTGCCAAAAACATTCAGTACTTC. This translates into CASSLLRSAKNIQYF.

The chain employs TRBV7-2 and TRBJ2-7; TRBD1 aligns across 9 bases. There are 14 residues in the CDR3. The V segment lost 4 bases and the J segment 3 bases; nucleotides outside the gene matches: 4. CDR1 SGHTA and CDR2 FQGNSA come from the germline V gene. This CDR3 is CASSSTGGVYEQYF. CDR3 sequence (DNA): TGTGCCAGCAGCTCCACAGGGGGCGTCTACGAGCAGTACTTC.

This sequence joins TRBV11-3 and TRBJ2-5; tentatively, D is TRBD1 (6 bases). The CDR3 loop spans 15 amino acids. Germline-derived CDR1 and CDR2 are SGHNT and YENEEA. Trimming left V 3 bases short and J 4 bases short, with 15 bases between. CDR3 coding DNA: TGTGCCAGCAGCTTGTCCAGGGGAGTGGGAGAGACCCAGTACTTC. This gives the protein CASSLSRGVGETQYF. Filled out from reference TRBV11-3 and TRBJ2-5, the complete variable domain reads EAGVVQSPRYKIIEKKQPVAFWCNPISGHNTLYWYLQNLGQGPELLIRYENEEAVDDSQLPKDRFSAERLKGVDSTLKIQPAELGDSAVYLCASSLSRGVGETQYFGPGTRLLVL.

The chain has TRBV5-1 and TRBJ2-1, with D perhaps TRBD2 (5 bases). Germline V gene sequence: CDR1 SGHRS, CDR2 YFSETQ. This CDR3 region has 12 residues. The ends were cut back, 2 bases at V and 8 bases at J, with 8 bases in the middle. The CDR3 region has the DNA TGCGCCAGCAGCTTTCAGAGGGATGAGCAGTTCTTC. Translation gives CASSFQRDEQFF.

The rearrangement uses TRBV7-2 and TRBJ1-5, with D possibly TRBD1 on 5 matching bases. The CDR3 contains 15 residues. The germline V gene has CDR1 SGHTA and CDR2 FQGNSA. V lost 6 bases and J 1 base, leaving 13 bases between the germline ends. CDR3 DNA: TGTGCCAGCAGTCCGACCGGGGGGAGCAATCAGCCCCAGCATTTT. Translated: CASSPTGGSNQPQHF.

This sequence joins TRBV5-1 and TRBJ2-3, with 11 bases identical to TRBD2. In germline, CDR1 is SGHRS, CDR2 YFSETQ. J was trimmed by 4 bases and V by 2 bases; bases with no gene match: 6. CDR3 size: 16 residues. The CDR3 is CASSFALAGVADTQYF. Written as DNA, the CDR3 is TGCGCCAGCAGCTTCGCACTAGCGGGAGTAGCAGATACGCAGTATTTT.

The J gene is TRBJ2-1, the V gene TRBV7-9; TRBD2 agrees at 7 bases. Germline CDR1 is SEHNR and CDR2 is FQNEAQ (reference sequence). This CDR3 comprises 15 residues. V lost 5 bases to trimming and J lost 3 bases; unmatched junction nucleotides: 7. As DNA, the CDR3 is TGTGCCAGCAGCCCCTTGGGGAGGGACTACAATGAGCAGTTCTTC. This gives the protein CASSPLGRDYNEQFF.

The rearrangement joins TRBV27 to TRBJ2-5; 10 bases match TRBD2. Germline CDR1 reads MNHEY; CDR2 reads SMNVEV (reference sequence). Germline trimming cut 10 bases from V and 3 bases from J; bases unmatched to any gene: 14. The CDR3 runs to 16 residues. The CDR3, as DNA: TGTGCCACCAAGGGGTATAGCGGGAGGTGGGAAGAGACCCAGTACTTC. It codes for CATKGYSGRWEETQYF.

The count of this clone is one. The chain combines TRBV7-3 with TRBJ2-3; D perhaps matches TRBD2 (5 bases). The germline gives CDR1 SGHTA, CDR2 FQGTGA. V was shortened by 4 bases and J by 0 bases, with 11 bases between the two germline ends. CDR3 length equals 15 residues. The CDR3 DNA reads TGTGCCAGCAGCTCCTTCGAGCGGAGCACAGATACGCAGTATTTT. Translated, it gives CASSSFERSTDTQYF.

J is TRBJ1-2 and V is TRBV28; D might be TRBD1 (6 bases). Trimming removed 5 bases from V and 8 bases from J, with 18 bases in between. CDR1 and CDR2 from the germline V gene are MDHEN and SYDVKM. This CDR3 spans 14 amino acids. The CDR3 bases are TGTGCCAGCAGTCCTAACAGGGAAGATAACGGCTACACCTTC. It yields the protein CASSPNREDNGYTF.

This chain connects TRBV5-1 to TRBJ1-1; D remains ambiguous. There are 11 residues in the CDR3. The V gene's germline CDR1 is SGHRS and CDR2 YFSETQ. Trimming took 8 bases from V and 5 from J, leaving 10 bases between them. The CDR3 is CARPPRTEAFF. In DNA form, the CDR3 reads TGCGCCAGACCCCCTCGGACTGAAGCTTTCTTT.

V is TRBV18 and J is TRBJ2-5; maybe TRBD1 (6 bases). The CDR3 covers 13 residues. Germline CDR1 reads KGHSH; CDR2 reads LQKENI. V lost 6 bases, J lost 5 bases, and 13 bases lay in between. CDR3 amino acids: CASSQGSIETQYF. The CDR3 nucleotides are TGTGCCAGCTCGCAGGGGTCGATCGAGACCCAGTACTTC.

V and J are TRBV19 and TRBJ2-1; TRBD2 aligns across 11 bases. From germline, CDR1 is LNHDA and CDR2 SQIVND (reference sequence). With 7 bases clipped from V and 0 bases from J, the junction kept 8 bases outside the gene matches. The CDR3 has 17 amino acids. The CDR3 DNA reads as TGTGCCAGTAAGGGACTAGCGGCCCTAAGCTCCTACAATGAGCAGTTCTTC. Amino acids: CASKGLAALSSYNEQFF.

This clone has only one observation. The J gene is TRBJ2-5, the V gene TRBV5-4, with 10 bases identical to TRBD2. Germline CDR1 is SGHNT and CDR2 is YYREEE (reference sequence). Trimming took 2 bases from V and 5 from J; bases not matched to a gene: 6. The length of the CDR3 is 15 residues. CDR3 region: CASSFNLAGVETQYF. The CDR3 nucleotides read TGTGCCAGCAGCTTTAATCTAGCGGGAGTCGAGACCCAGTACTTC.

As DNA, the CDR3 is TGTGCCAGCAGCGTGCAGGGGTCCGGAGAGACCCAGTACTTC. Protein: CASSVQGSGETQYF. V gene TRBV5-4 combines with J gene TRBJ2-5, with D possibly TRBD1 on 6 matching bases. The CDR3 spans 14 residues. The V gene's germline CDR1 is SGHNT and CDR2 YYREEE (reference sequence). The V gene lost 4 bases and the J gene lost 4 bases, with 14 bases spanning the gap.

This clone was detected only once. CDR3 region: CASSYSTSGFTDTQYF. The CDR3 DNA reads as TGTGCCAGCAGTTACTCGACTAGCGGGTTCACAGATACGCAGTATTTT. This chain joins TRBV6-5 and TRBJ2-3; 10 bases align to TRBD2. CDR3 length: 16 amino acids. The germline gives CDR1 MNHEY, CDR2 SVGAGI. V was pared by 0 bases and J by 2 bases, with 2 bases of the junction left unmatched.

The J gene is TRBJ2-7, the V gene TRBV15, with TRBD2 identical over 12 bases. This CDR3 contains 18 residues. Germline lookup yields CDR1 LNHNV and CDR2 YYDKDF (reference sequence). V was clipped by 0 bases and J by 4 bases; unmatched bases: 10. CDR3 sequence: CATSRDLETSGSLYEQYF. CDR3 bases: TGTGCCACCAGCAGAGATCTGGAGACTAGCGGGAGTCTATACGAGCAGTACTTC.

The count of this clone is one. The chain combines TRBV5-8 with TRBJ2-3; no clear D gene. The germline gives CDR1 SGHTS, CDR2 YDEGEE. The length of the CDR3 is 13 residues. V lost 0 bases, J lost 5 bases, and 7 bases lay in between. CDR3 sequence reads: CASSLAPRDTQYF. The CDR3 DNA sequence: TGTGCCAGCAGCTTGGCCCCCAGAGATACGCAGTATTTT.